This T cell receptor (beta chain) is from a study of shared clonotypes between healthy human individuals. Study details: Three plates were used per donor for CD4 naive, three for CD4 memory, two for CD8 naive and one for CD8 memory.

Nashville, Tennessee was home to all donors, who were Caucasian adults. The data were produced by immunoSEQ multiplex PCR, yet TCRdb's version contains in-frame clones alone and is incomplete. The sample consists of around 1.6 million clones, around 98% of them appearing once. Germline values: CDR1 SGDLS, CDR2 YYNGEE. The CDR3 extends over 17 amino acids. J lost 1 base, V lost 3 bases, and 10 bases had no gene match. This receptor was taken from a man younger than 40 in good health. The sequenced sample was naive CD4+ T cells sorted from blood. Specified subset: CD45RA+ positively selected. The chain couples TRBV9 to TRBJ2-1; 7 nucleotides align to TRBD1. This CDR3 reads CASSGRAGGLSYNEQFF. CDR3 sequence (DNA): TGTGCCAGCAGCGGACGGGCAGGGGGATTGTCCTACAATGAGCAGTTCTTC.